The 9 T cell receptor beta chains below were found in one sample sequenced in a study of T cells after posttransplantation cyclophosphamide. Profiled with immunoSEQ multiplex PCR; TCRdb holds only in-frame clones, not every one. The sample records 11,000 or so clones, roughly 2% being singletons. Busulfan-fludarabine conditioning, marrow transplant, and cyclophosphamide on days +3 and +4 were administered. Specimen: PBMCs, collected after allogeneic stem cell transplant with posttransplant cyclophosphamide. The source of these receptors is a male patient in his 30s who received an allogeneic stem cell transplant from a related donor, was CMV-positive, and had no GVHD. The graft donor may be the source of some T cells.

This clone was observed a handful of times. The chain links TRBV28 to TRBJ2-7, with TRBD1 identical over 9 bases. V trimming: 7 bases; J trimming: 3 bases; junction bases outside the gene matches: 7. This CDR3 is 14 amino acids long. Looked up from germline, CDR1 is MDHEN and CDR2 is SYDVKM. CDR3 bases: TGTGCCAGCACTACGACAGGGGGAAACTACGAGCAGTACTTC. Translating gives CASTTTGGNYEQYF.

In its sample, this clone was seen a few times. The chain joins TRBV6-6 to TRBJ2-7; weak D call: TRBD2 (6 bases). V was cut by 11 bases and J by 3 bases, with 23 bases left in between. Germline CDR1 is MNHNY and CDR2 is SVGAGI (reference sequence). The CDR3 has 15 residues. CDR3 in amino acids: CASGVRASGGYEQYF. CDR3 in DNA: TGTGCCTCCGGGGTGAGGGCCTCCGGGGGCTACGAGCAGTACTTC.

This clone is medium-sized. The chain links TRBV19 to TRBJ1-2; D not certain. The V and J ends lost 3 bases and 5 bases respectively, with 10 bases between them. The CDR3 is made up of 13 amino acids. CDR1 and CDR2 (germline): LNHDA, SQIVND (reference sequence). In DNA form, the CDR3 reads TGTGCCAGTAGTATCGTGCTCGGGTATGGCTACACCTTC. Its protein product is CASSIVLGYGYTF.

This clone has only a few counts. This chain links TRBV27 with TRBJ1-2, with 8 bases fitting TRBD1. This CDR3 has 14 amino acids. V lost 5 bases to trimming and J lost 2 bases; unmatched junction nucleotides: 4. Germline loops: CDR1 MNHEY, CDR2 SMNVEV (reference sequence). In DNA form, the CDR3 reads TGTGCCAGCAGTACCCACAGGGGGAACTATGGCTACACCTTC. Residues: CASSTHRGNYGYTF.

This chain connects TRBV5-4 to TRBJ2-6; the match to TRBD2 covers 8 bases. V lost 3 bases, J lost 0 bases, and 14 bases stayed unmatched. This CDR3 has 20 amino acids. Per germline, CDR1 SGHNT and CDR2 YYREEE (reference sequence). The CDR3 loop is CASSSHLGSGVLSGANVLTF. DNA for the CDR3: TGTGCCAGCAGCTCCCACCTGGGTAGCGGGGTCCTCTCTGGGGCCAACGTCCTGACTTTC.

The genes are TRBV7-8 and TRBJ1-2; 7 bases match TRBD1. CDR3 length equals 14 residues. V was pared by 5 bases and J by 4 bases, with 7 bases of the junction left unmatched. Germline V gives CDR1 SGHVS, CDR2 FQNEAQ. CDR3 protein: CASSNRDSRYGYTF. For the CDR3, the DNA is TGTGCCAGCAGCAACCGGGACAGTCGCTATGGCTACACCTTC.

V gene TRBV9 combines with J gene TRBJ2-2; perhaps TRBD2 as D (5 bases). The CDR3 has 14 amino acids. Germline V gives CDR1 SGDLS, CDR2 YYNGEE. V was trimmed by 4 bases and J by 4 bases, leaving 11 bases between them. CDR3 sequence reads: CASSPRLATGELFF. CDR3 DNA: TGTGCCAGCAGCCCCCGGCTAGCCACCGGGGAGCTGTTTTTT.

There are a few counts of this clone. The chain carries TRBV6-1 and TRBJ1-4, with D perhaps TRBD1 (5 bases). In germline, CDR1 is MNHNS, CDR2 SASEGT. CDR3 size: 14 residues. Trimming removed 10 bases at V and 4 bases at J, with 16 bases between. The CDR3 nucleotides are TGTGCCATCGAGCAGGGATGGGGTAATGAAAAACTGTTTTTT. This translates into CAIEQGWGNEKLFF.

This clone has just a few counts. The chain carries TRBV28 and TRBJ1-1, with 11 bases that match TRBD1. The CDR3 spans 15 residues. V gave up 5 bases and J gave up 5 bases; unmatched junction bases: 7. Germline CDR1 reads MDHEN; CDR2 reads SYDVKM. The CDR3 here is CASSGGTGGRTEAFF. CDR3 DNA sequence: TGTGCCAGCAGTGGGGGGACAGGGGGACGGACTGAAGCTTTCTTT.